One and the same sample provided the 8 T cell receptor beta chains below, sequenced in a study of blood T cell repertoires in COVID-19 (dated by TCRdb to about 2020). The method was the immunoSEQ multiplex PCR assay. TCRdb holds this immuneACCESS table with in-frame rearrangements only. Some clones are missing; in checked studies, unresolved V genes explain under half, and the rest has no known cause. The sample table contains about 68,000 clones; only one count was recorded for 80% to 90% of them. The ten largest account for around 2% of the sample. The sample was peripheral blood. The origin of the receptors is a human donor in a cohort sampled during active COVID-19.

This clone was counted between two and nine times. The chain uses TRBV7-2 and TRBJ2-2, with 7 positions matching TRBD1. This CDR3 is built from 17 residues. The junction had 7 bases not matched to a gene; V was cut back by 3 bases and J by 0 bases. Per germline, CDR1 SGHTA and CDR2 FQGNSA. The chain's CDR3 is CASSFEGANPNTGELFF. In DNA form, the CDR3 reads TGTGCCAGCAGCTTCGAGGGGGCGAATCCGAACACCGGGGAGCTGTTTTTT.

V is TRBV7-8 and J is TRBJ1-3; D perhaps matches TRBD1 (5 bases). V was cut by 5 bases and J by 6 bases, with 17 bases left in between. The CDR3 runs 15 residues. Per germline, CDR1 SGHVS and CDR2 FQNEAQ. The CDR3, as DNA: TGTGCCAGCAGCCGAGGGGACTCCCGAGCAAACACCATATATTTT. This codes for CASSRGDSRANTIYF.

In DNA, the CDR3 is TGTGCCAGCGTACGGGACAGGGAGACCCAGTACTTC. Amino acids: CASVRDRETQYF. V gene TRBV12-3 or TRBV12-4 combines with J gene TRBJ2-5; the match to TRBD1 covers 8 bases. The V gene end was trimmed by 8 bases and the J gene end by 5 bases; junction bases not matched to a gene: 4. The CDR3 loop spans 12 amino acids.

V is TRBV5-4 and J is TRBJ2-2; no clear D. Per germline, CDR1 SGHNT and CDR2 YYREEE (reference sequence). The CDR3 runs to 15 residues. The V and J ends lost 4 bases and 0 bases respectively, with 10 bases between them. The CDR3 region is CASSPVLANTGELFF. For the CDR3, the DNA is TGTGCCAGCAGCCCCGTCCTCGCGAACACCGGGGAGCTGTTTTTT. The whole variable domain, remainder taken from reference TRBV5-4 and TRBJ2-2, is ETGVTQSPTHLIKTRGQQVTLRCSSQSGHNTVSWYQQALGQGPQFIFQYYREEENGRGNFPPRFSGLQFPNYSSELNVNALELDDSALYLCASSPVLANTGELFFGEGSRLTVL.

The V and J genes are TRBV7-3 and TRBJ2-6; no definite D call. Germline lookup yields CDR1 SGHTA and CDR2 FQGTGA. Trimming stripped 2 bases from V and 2 bases from J, with 7 bases between. The CDR3 loop spans 15 amino acids. For the CDR3, the DNA is TGTGCCAGCAGCTTACCAGGCGCTGGGGCCAACGTCCTGACTTTC. Its translation is CASSLPGAGANVLTF.

The chain's CDR3 is CASSTAGTNQPQHF. CDR3 coding DNA: TGCGCCAGCAGTACGGCAGGCACTAATCAGCCCCAGCATTTT. The V and J genes are TRBV10-2 and TRBJ1-5; D is unresolved. The CDR3 is made up of 14 amino acids. CDR1 WSHSY and CDR2 SAAADI come from the germline V gene. The V end was cut by 5 bases, the J end by 4 bases, with 12 bases between.

V gene TRBV11-2 combines with J gene TRBJ1-2; tentatively, D is TRBD1 (5 bases). Germline CDR1 and CDR2: SGHAT and FQNNGV. The V end was cut by 0 bases, the J end by 3 bases, with 11 bases between. This CDR3 contains 15 residues. The CDR3 loop is CASSLDRTKDYGYTF. As DNA, the CDR3 is TGTGCCAGCAGCTTAGATCGGACAAAAGACTATGGCTACACCTTC.

This clone was seen only a few times. The chain uses TRBV3-1 (or the pseudogene TRBV3-2) and TRBJ1-6; TRBD1 aligns across 11 bases. This CDR3 region has 17 residues. Germline assignment: CDR1 LGHDT and CDR2 YNNKEL (reference sequence). V dropped 0 bases and J dropped 14; count of bases not matched to a gene: 12. The CDR3 reads CASSQELRSGQGVSLHF. In nucleotides, the CDR3 is TGTGCCAGCAGCCAAGAGTTACGTTCGGGACAGGGGGTATCCCTCCACTTT.